This T cell receptor beta chain was found in a study of blood T cell repertoires in COVID-19 (dated by TCRdb to the early 2020s). Context from the whole study: The collaborator samples originated in the United States, Italy and Spain and spanned the acute and convalescent phases of COVID-19. The prospective study material was composed of cDNA or gDNA derived from T cells, B-cell-depleted T cells, or PBMCs. Deeply sampled blood TCRbeta repertoires from subjects exposed to, actively infected with, or recovered from COVID-19 were included in the dataset. The repertoires were made available in a free public database intended to serve as a resource for research on the immune response to SARS-CoV-2. Samples came from the ongoing ImmuneRACE study (first 160 participants) plus 1,254 subjects from 6 global collaborators. The sample metadata nearly always contained a de-identified subject ID, COVID-19 status, age in years and sex. Where HLA class I and class II types were available, the types were taken from metadata supplied by the sample provider, not from assay-based typing.

TCRbeta CDR3 regions were amplified from genomic DNA using the immunoSEQ Assay, a bias-controlled multiplex PCR. In the authors' own workflow: The number of nucleated cells in each sample was estimated from the amplification of reference gene primers within the assay. To quantify the absolute abundance of each unique TCRbeta CDR3 rearrangement, sequence reads were collapsed and filtered. For each sample, productive Simpson clonality was calculated as the square root of Simpson's diversity index over productive rearrangements. TCRdb took this table from immuneACCESS and kept in-frame rearrangements with V and J called. Such tables lack part of the clones; where checked against another copy, unresolved V genes explain under half of the gap, and the rest is unexplained. V and J calls plus clone size are reproduced from that table; the DNA served to infer D and trimming. Present in this sample are about 81,000 clones, around 80% of which were seen just once. The ten top clones hold 8% to 13% of the sample.

The research as a whole found: The quantity of clinical and demographic metadata differed by source and by participant and was supplied without curation.

Whole blood was collected in K2EDTA tubes by collaborating institutions according to the institutions' own protocols. For TCRbeta analysis, collaborators shipped samples as frozen whole blood, isolated PBMCs, or DNA extracted from either of those sample types. As for this clone: No cognate antigen has been identified for it. Per-base quality was not reported, and no clone a single base away is much larger than it.

Between the V and J ends, shortened by 4 bases and 4 bases respectively, the junction contains 9 bases. The CDR3 starts with the cysteine, ends with the phenylalanine, and has 12 residues. The sequence is cut down to CDR3 DNA, 36 bases in frame from base 1. CDR1 and CDR2 (SGHRS, YFSETQ) derive from the germline V gene. The sequence was obtained from a man aged 60 to 75 with acute or convalescent COVID-19. Here the chain combines TRBV5-1 and TRBJ2-7; the D region possibly corresponds to TRBD2 (6 bases align). What was sequenced was peripheral blood. The CDR3 region reads CASSRDSYEQYF. Here is the DNA: TGCGCCAGCAGCCGGGACTCATACGAGCAGTACTTC.